A selection of T cell receptor beta chains follows, all from one sample in a study of blood T cell repertoires in COVID-19. Clones were read by immunoSEQ multiplex PCR, and TCRdb kept only the in-frame ones, dropping some. The sample lists tens of thousands of clones, around four fifths occurring once. Material: peripheral blood. The receptors originated from a human donor in a cohort sampled during active COVID-19. Both conserved end residues are part of each CDR3. The D gene is left open where the match is weak. Rows give clone size only sometimes, using once, few, many, or a class for an expanded clone.

-,-,TRBV5-1,TRBJ2-1,TGCGCCAGCAGCTTGGTGGCGGGGGCCCGCAATGAGCAGTTCTTC,CASSLVAGARNEQFF
-,-,TRBV29-1,TRBJ1-1,TGCAGCGTCCTCGGGCGGGCGAGCACTGAAGCTTTCTTT,CSVLGRASTEAFF
-,-,TRBV7-3,TRBJ2-5,TGTGCCAGCAGCTTGGGAGCAAACACGAACCAAGAGACCCAGTACTTC,CASSLGANTNQETQYF
-,-,TRBV15,TRBJ2-7,TGTGCCACCAGCGGAAGACAACCCTCCTACGAGCAGTACTTC,CATSGRQPSYEQYF
-,-,TRBV7-3,TRBJ1-1,TGTGCCAGCAGCTCCTACCAAGGGGGTGAAGCTTTCTTT,CASSSYQGGEAFF
-,TRBD2,TRBV24-1,TRBJ2-1,TGTGCCACCAGTGGTGGGAAGCGGGGCAATGAGCAGTTCTTC,CATSGGKRGNEQFF
-,-,TRBV11-2,TRBJ2-3,TGTGCCAGCAGCACCCGGGGTCCCGGGGATACGCAGTATTTT,CASSTRGPGDTQYF
-,TRBD2,TRBV3-1/TRBV3-2,TRBJ2-4,TGTGCCAGCAGCCAAGGATGGGCGGCGACTAGCGGGGCCAAAAACATTCAGTACTTC,CASSQGWAATSGAKNIQYF
-,-,TRBV5-1,TRBJ2-3,TGCGCCAGCAGCTTGGGACAGGTTGTGTACGATACGCAGTATTTT,CASSLGQVVYDTQYF
-,TRBD1,TRBV27,TRBJ2-1,TGTGCCAGCGCCCCGAGGGGGCCAAACAATGAGCAGTTCTTC,CASAPRGPNNEQFF
-,-,TRBV19,TRBJ2-1,TGTGCCAGTAGTATCAAAAGGGGTGCGGCCTACAATGAGCAGTTCTTC,CASSIKRGAAYNEQFF
-,-,TRBV19,TRBJ2-7,TGTGCCAGTAGTATTTACAGGGGAGGCGACGAGCAGTACTTC,CASSIYRGGDEQYF
-,-,TRBV3-1/TRBV3-2,TRBJ1-6,TGTGCCAGCAGCCAAGGGCAGGGGAGAAATTCACCCCTCCACTTT,CASSQGQGRNSPLHF
-,TRBD1,TRBV18,TRBJ2-7,TGTGCCAGCTCACCGCGGCTACGACAGGGGGCGGGGGAGCAGTACTTC,CASSPRLRQGAGEQYF
few,-,TRBV30,TRBJ2-5,TGTGCCTGGAGTGTACGGACACCTCAAGAGACCCAGTACTTC,CAWSVRTPQETQYF
-,-,TRBV18,TRBJ2-5,TGTGCCAGCTCATCACAAGAGACCCAGTACTTC,CASSSQETQYF
few,TRBD1,TRBV7-8,TRBJ1-3,TGTGCCAGCAGCTCACGCCCGGGACAGGGGACTAGAAACACCATATATTTT,CASSSRPGQGTRNTIYF